These 11 T cell receptor beta chains came from one sample sequenced in a study of shared clonotypes between healthy human individuals. This table comes from immunoSEQ multiplex PCR, and its TCRdb copy is limited to in-frame clones, with some not included. This repertoire shows 2 million to 2.5 million clones, 85% to 95% found once; its top ten account for about 0.41%. Sequenced sample: naive CD4+ T cells from PBMCs. Subset described: CD45RA+ positively selected. All receptors come from a man aged 18-30 years in good health. Some clones in this sample may be carry-over from other donors' samples.

The gene calls are TRBV25-1 and TRBJ1-1, with D unclear. The CDR3 is 10 residues long. Germline V gene sequence: CDR1 MGHDK, CDR2 SYGVNS. V was pared by 5 bases and J by 8 bases, with 6 bases between. As DNA, the CDR3 is TGTGCCAGCAGTCGCGGAGAAGCTTTCTTT. It specifies CASSRGEAFF.

The chain is built from TRBV9 and TRBJ2-1; D unresolved. The CDR3 sequence is 14 residues long. In germline, CDR1 is SGDLS, CDR2 YYNGEE. The V end was cut by 0 bases, the J end by 8 bases, with 12 bases between. CDR3 sequence reads: CASSVGSGWDEQFF. CDR3 DNA sequence: TGTGCCAGCAGCGTAGGTAGTGGCTGGGATGAGCAGTTCTTC.

This clone was counted a few times. This chain connects TRBV19 to TRBJ1-1; no definite D call. V lost 6 bases to trimming and J lost 2 bases, with 1 base between them. CDR3 length equals 10 residues. The germline CDR1 and CDR2 sequences are LNHDA and SQIVND (reference sequence). The CDR3 DNA is TGTGCCAGTAGAAACACTGAAGCTTTCTTT. The encoded protein is CASRNTEAFF.

A word on this clone: The same CDR3 is also encoded by other DNA sequences in this sample. V gene TRBV5-4 combines with J gene TRBJ1-3; tentative D call: TRBD1 (5 bases). The CDR3 extends over 14 amino acids. Germline CDR1 SGHNT, CDR2 YYREEE (reference sequence). V lost 4 bases to trimming and J lost 4 bases, with 12 bases between them. The DNA of the CDR3 is TGTGCCAGCAGCCCTGGGACCTCCGGAAACACCATATATTTT. Residues: CASSPGTSGNTIYF.

V gene TRBV9 combines with J gene TRBJ1-2; D is perhaps TRBD1 (5 bases). Per germline, CDR1 SGDLS and CDR2 YYNGEE. The CDR3 is 16 residues long. The V end lost 0 bases, the J end lost 3 bases, and 15 bases lay between the germline ends. The DNA of the CDR3 is TGTGCCAGCAGCGTAGACAACAGGCCCGGGGACTATGGCTACACCTTC. It encodes CASSVDNRPGDYGYTF. The entire variable domain, with the rest obtained from reference TRBV9 and TRBJ1-2, is as follows: DSGVTQTPKHLITATGQRVTLRCSPRSGDLSVYWYQQSLDQGLQFLIQYYNGEERAKGNILERFSAQQFPDLHSELNLSSLELGDSALYFCASSVDNRPGDYGYTFGSGTRLTVV.

This clone has a handful of counts. The chain couples TRBV28 to TRBJ1-2; no firm D call. Trimming took off 3 bases at V and 6 bases at J, with 11 bases between the two ends. Germline V gene lookup returns CDR1 MDHEN and CDR2 SYDVKM. The length of the CDR3 is 13 residues. CDR3 in DNA: TGTGCCAGCAGTTTGCAACAGAAAAATGGCTACACCTTC. This encodes CASSLQQKNGYTF.

This sequence joins TRBV4-2 and TRBJ2-5, with unresolved D. CDR1 and CDR2 from the germline V gene are LGHNA and YNFKEQ. CDR3 length: 13 amino acids. V was trimmed by 0 bases and J by 5 bases, leaving 7 bases between them. CDR3 protein: CASSQDQGETQYF. The CDR3 coding sequence is TGTGCCAGCAGCCAAGATCAAGGGGAGACCCAGTACTTC.

The V and J genes are TRBV28 and TRBJ2-1; 11 bases line up with TRBD2. CDR1 MDHEN and CDR2 SYDVKM come from the germline V gene. The CDR3 extends over 16 amino acids. Losses at the gene ends were 3 bases for V and 9 bases for J; bases not matched to a gene: 10. In DNA, the CDR3 is TGTGCCAGCAGTTTCATCCTAGCGGGAGGTGAGGGTGAGCAGTTCTTC. This encodes CASSFILAGGEGEQFF. Using reference TRBV28 and TRBJ2-1 for the parts outside the CDR3, the full variable domain is DVKVTQSSRYLVKRTGEKVFLECVQDMDHENMFWYRQDPGLGLRLIYFSYDVKMKEKGDIPEGYSVSREKKERFSLILESASTNQTSMYLCASSFILAGGEGEQFFGPGTRLTVL.

This sequence joins TRBV29-1 and TRBJ2-1; maybe TRBD2 (5 bases). Germline-derived CDR1 and CDR2 are SQVTM and ANQGSEA. Between the trimmed V and J ends, which lost 5 bases and 6 bases, there was a span of 17 bases. This CDR3 has 14 residues. The CDR3 region is CSVFRASGPNEQFF. CDR3 nucleotides: TGCAGCGTTTTTAGGGCCAGCGGCCCCAATGAGCAGTTCTTC.

The rearrangement uses TRBV27 and TRBJ2-7, with a weak D call TRBD1 (6 bases). Germline CDR1 is MNHEY and CDR2 is SMNVEV (reference sequence). The CDR3 extends over 14 amino acids. V lost 0 bases to trimming and J lost 3 bases, with 9 bases between them. The CDR3 DNA reads as TGTGCCAGCAGTTTATCACAGGGACGCTACGAGCAGTACTTC. This encodes CASSLSQGRYEQYF.

The chain combines TRBV7-2 with TRBJ2-7, with a tentative D call TRBD2 (5 bases). Germline CDR1 SGHTA, CDR2 FQGNSA. CDR3 length: 15 residues. V gave up 2 bases and J gave up 1 base, with 12 bases separating them. The DNA for the CDR3 is TGTGCCAGCAGCTTATTGGCCCGGGGATCCTACGAGCAGTACTTC. Translated: CASSLLARGSYEQYF.